These 18 T cell receptor beta chains were all obtained from the same sample, sequenced in a study of T cell responses to AZD1222 COVID-19 vaccine. The data were produced by immunoSEQ multiplex PCR, yet TCRdb's version contains in-frame clones alone and is incomplete. The data contain 150,000 to 200,000 clones, approximately 94% of them seen just once; the ten biggest clones take up 7.5% to 9.5%. The sequencing here drew on peripheral blood, taken on day 0 of AZD1222 vaccination. All receptors come from an adult in good health.

The chain uses TRBV6-1 and TRBJ2-1; no clear D. The V gene's germline CDR1 is MNHNS and CDR2 SASEGT. The CDR3 is 14 residues long. The V end lost 3 bases, the J end lost 4 bases, and 10 bases lay between the germline ends. CDR3 amino acids: CASSDNMEYNEQFF. DNA of the CDR3: TGTGCCAGCAGTGATAATATGGAGTACAATGAGCAGTTCTTC.

The chain joins TRBV5-6 to TRBJ2-7; D unresolved. Germline CDR1 is SGHDT and CDR2 is YYEEEE. This CDR3 spans 14 amino acids. V was clipped by 2 bases and J by 0 bases, with 9 bases between them. The CDR3 loop is CASSLRLSSYEQYF. The CDR3 bases are TGTGCCAGCAGCTTAAGACTGAGCTCCTACGAGCAGTACTTC.

The chain employs TRBV29-1 and TRBJ2-7; 8 bases map to TRBD2. V shed 2 bases, J shed 3 bases, and the junction held 3 bases outside the gene matches. The CDR3 covers 13 residues. Per the germline V gene, CDR1 is SQVTM and CDR2 is ANQGSEA. This CDR3 reads CSVESGLGYEQYF. CDR3 bases: TGCAGCGTTGAATCGGGACTAGGCTACGAGCAGTACTTC.

The chain combines TRBV19 with TRBJ1-1; unclear D gene. V was pared by 2 bases and J by 6 bases, with 10 bases between. The CDR3 loop spans 13 amino acids. Germline V gives CDR1 LNHDA, CDR2 SQIVND (reference sequence). CDR3 region: CASSIQRTAEAFF. The CDR3 DNA is TGTGCCAGTAGTATACAGAGAACGGCTGAAGCTTTCTTT.

This chain uses TRBV28 with TRBJ2-5; D remains unclear. This CDR3 has 16 residues. CDR1 and CDR2 (germline): MDHEN, SYDVKM. The V gene lost 4 bases and the J gene lost 4 bases, with 19 bases spanning the gap. The CDR3 reads CASSSPGKSGSETQYF. The CDR3 DNA sequence: TGTGCCAGCAGTTCCCCCGGAAAATCTGGATCAGAGACCCAGTACTTC.

The V call is TRBV12-3 or TRBV12-4, the J call TRBJ1-1; D is unresolved. This CDR3 is 12 amino acids long. Trimming removed 5 bases at V and 5 bases at J, with 9 bases between. The CDR3 DNA reads TGTGCCAGCAGTGATCCCGGAACTGAAGCTTTCTTT. Amino acids: CASSDPGTEAFF.

This chain links TRBV4-2 with TRBJ2-2, with TRBD2 matching over 11 bases. Germline values: CDR1 LGHNA, CDR2 YNFKEQ. Trimming at V came to 0 bases and at J to 5 bases, leaving 5 bases not matched to a gene. This CDR3 spans 17 amino acids. CDR3 sequence (DNA): TGTGCCAGCAGCCAAGAAGGTACTAGCGGGAGAACCGGGGAGCTGTTTTTT. Encoded protein: CASSQEGTSGRTGELFF.

The chain has TRBV27 and TRBJ2-1, with D hard to call. Germline CDR1 is MNHEY and CDR2 is SMNVEV (reference sequence). V dropped 2 bases and J dropped 2 bases, with 10 bases sitting between them. The CDR3 is 15 amino acids. The CDR3 loop reads CASSLMGSTYNEQFF. In DNA, the CDR3 is TGTGCCAGCAGTTTAATGGGAAGCACCTACAATGAGCAGTTCTTC.

This clone showed up just once. This chain uses TRBV28 with TRBJ1-4; a possible D gene is TRBD1 (6 bases). The CDR3 is 14 amino acids. V lost 3 bases and J lost 8, with 13 bases in between. From germline, CDR1 is MDHEN and CDR2 SYDVKM. The CDR3 reads CASSLQDGTEKLFF. The CDR3, as DNA: TGTGCCAGCAGTTTGCAAGACGGGACAGAAAAACTGTTTTTT.

Only one count was recorded for this clone. The rearrangement links TRBV2 to TRBJ1-4, with D unclear. V lost 4 bases to trimming and J lost 7 bases, with 7 bases between them. The germline CDR1 and CDR2 sequences are SNHLY and FYNNEI. The CDR3 has 12 residues. In DNA, the CDR3 is TGTGCCAGCAGTGTTCGGGGTGAAAAACTGTTTTTT. Its translation: CASSVRGEKLFF.

The chain's CDR3 is CASSSHSSGSSYEQYF. Here the CDR3 DNA reads TGTGCCAGCAGCTCGCACTCTAGCGGGAGCTCCTACGAGCAGTACTTC. The chain uses TRBV7-8 and TRBJ2-7; 10 bases fit TRBD2. CDR1 is SGHVS, CDR2 FQNEAQ, per germline. The length of the CDR3 is 16 residues. Trimming removed 4 bases from V and 0 bases from J; junction bases left unmatched: 6.

V and J are TRBV7-2 and TRBJ1-2; D gene ambiguous. Trimming stripped 1 base from V and 8 bases from J, with 11 bases between. CDR1 is SGHTA, CDR2 FQGNSA, per germline. This CDR3 comprises 13 residues. The CDR3 sequence: CASSLEGSRGYTF. Written as DNA, the CDR3 is TGTGCCAGCAGCTTAGAAGGGTCACGCGGCTACACCTTC.

This clone was counted once. The CDR3 DNA sequence: TGCAGTGCCAGGGATTCCTACGAGCAGTACTTC. Protein sequence: CSARDSYEQYF. The rearrangement uses TRBV20-1 and TRBJ2-7; D is possibly TRBD1 (5 bases). The CDR3 has 11 residues. Germline V gene lookup returns CDR1 DFQATT and CDR2 SNEGSKA (reference sequence). Trimming removed 6 bases at V and 1 base at J, with 7 bases between.

This chain uses TRBV5-1 with TRBJ2-1; the D is unclear. The CDR3 contains 14 residues. Germline V CDR1 and CDR2: SGHRS, YFSETQ. V dropped 0 bases and J dropped 5 bases, with 9 bases sitting between them. CDR3 residues: CASSLVTYNNEQFF. CDR3 nucleotides: TGCGCCAGCAGCTTGGTCACATACAACAATGAGCAGTTCTTC.

This chain connects TRBV7-2 to TRBJ2-7; D is perhaps TRBD2 (6 bases). CDR1 and CDR2 from the germline V gene are SGHTA and FQGNSA. Trimming left V 3 bases short and J 6 bases short, with 18 bases between. This CDR3 has 15 amino acids. The CDR3 here is CASSFGAGGASEQYF. In nucleotides, the CDR3 is TGTGCCAGCAGCTTTGGGGCCGGAGGGGCGAGCGAGCAGTACTTC.

The chain employs TRBV15 and TRBJ2-7; D uncertain. The CDR3 contains 14 residues. Germline V CDR1 and CDR2: LNHNV, YYDKDF (reference sequence). V lost 1 base and J 0 bases, leaving 7 bases between the germline ends. CDR3 region: CATSRGAGSYEQYF. As DNA, the CDR3 is TGTGCCACCAGCAGAGGGGCAGGCTCCTACGAGCAGTACTTC.

The J gene is TRBJ2-1, the V gene TRBV5-4; unclear D gene. From germline, CDR1 is SGHNT and CDR2 YYREEE (reference sequence). This CDR3 contains 17 residues. The V gene lost 0 bases and the J gene lost 6 bases, with 19 bases spanning the gap. CDR3: CASSLELTSPRANEQFF. CDR3 nucleotide sequence: TGTGCCAGCAGCTTGGAGCTAACCTCCCCCCGTGCCAATGAGCAGTTCTTC.

This chain links TRBV5-1 with TRBJ2-3, with D perhaps TRBD2 (6 bases). Per the germline V gene, CDR1 is SGHRS and CDR2 is YFSETQ. The CDR3 sequence is 16 residues long. V was cut by 0 bases and J by 2 bases, with 13 bases left in between. The CDR3 nucleotides are TGCGCCAGCAGCTTGGGTTGGCGGGAAACCACAGATACGCAGTATTTT. It specifies CASSLGWRETTDTQYF.